Below are 26 T cell receptor beta chains sequenced from a single sample in a study of metastatic and nonmetastatic thyroid tumors. Via MiXCR, TCRdb re-called the PCR reads. Of fewer than 6,500 clones listed, roughly 29% are singletons. All patients were untreated before thyroid surgery. The sequencing input was adjacent normal tissue. The receptors come from a female donor with papillary thyroid cancer or a benign thyroid nodule (not recorded which). Some clones in this sample may be carry-over from other donors' samples.

The chain combines TRBV7-2 with TRBJ1-2; D unresolved. The length of the CDR3 is 12 residues. Germline CDR1 reads SGHTA; CDR2 reads FQGNSA. V shed 10 bases and J shed 7 bases, with 16 bases lying between them. The CDR3 DNA reads TGTGCCATCATCCCACCCCCCCGTGGCTACACCTTC. Residues: CAIIPPPRGYTF.

This clone was found a few times. At one end, the junction sequence differs from germline, possibly due to a read error. V and J are TRBV6-1 and TRBJ1-2; maybe TRBD1 (6 bases). There are 14 residues in the CDR3. Germline CDR1 and CDR2: MNHNS and SASEGT. The CDR3 DNA reads as TGTGCCAGCAGCGTACCGACGAGGGGGGATGGCTATACCTTC. This gives the protein CASSVPTRGDGYTF.

This clone was detected only a few times. J is TRBJ1-6 and V is TRBV6-2 or TRBV6-3; D unresolved. V was cut by 2 bases and J by 9 bases, with 14 bases left in between. Germline V gene sequence: CDR1 MNHEY, CDR2 SVGEGT. CDR3 length equals 15 residues. The CDR3 region has the DNA TGTGCCAGCAGTTACGAGACAACCTCGGGTTCACCCCTCCACTTT. This codes for CASSYETTSGSPLHF.

This clone was seen a few times. The chain combines TRBV27 with TRBJ2-5, with 8 bases that match TRBD1. The CDR3 extends over 14 amino acids. In germline, CDR1 is MNHEY, CDR2 SMNVEV (reference sequence). With 5 bases clipped from V and 7 bases from J, the junction kept 9 bases outside the gene matches. CDR3 coding DNA: TGTGCCAGCAGTCTTCAGGGGGCAGTGGGGACCCAGTACTTC. It codes for CASSLQGAVGTQYF.

Only a few counts were recorded for this clone. The chain uses TRBV12-3 or TRBV12-4 and TRBJ2-2; a weak D match, TRBD2 (6 bases). This CDR3 has 15 amino acids. V dropped 6 bases and J dropped 5 bases, with 16 bases sitting between them. For the CDR3, the DNA is TGTGCCAGCAGACGTGCCTTCGGAGGGACCGGGGAGCTGTTTTTT. As protein: CASRRAFGGTGELFF.

V usage is TRBV20-1 and J usage is TRBJ1-2; D gene uncertain. The CDR3 sequence is 13 residues long. CDR1 and CDR2 from the germline V gene are DFQATT and SNEGSKA (reference sequence). V lost 6 bases and J 0 bases, leaving 11 bases between the germline ends. In DNA, the CDR3 is TGCAGTGCCCGAAACCCAACTAACTATGGCTACACCTTC. Translated, it gives CSARNPTNYGYTF.

This clone came up a few times. The rearrangement joins TRBV30 to TRBJ2-7, with TRBD1 identical over 7 bases. Germline CDR1 is GTSNPN and CDR2 is SVGIG (reference sequence). After removal of 4 bases from V and 4 bases from J, the junction contained 4 bases not matched to a gene. The CDR3 has 12 amino acids. The CDR3, as DNA: TGTGCCTGGACGAGGGGGCCTTACGAGCAGTACTTC. Translating gives CAWTRGPYEQYF.

This rearrangement joins TRBV4-3 to TRBJ2-7; D gene uncertain. The CDR3 totals 16 residues. Germline values: CDR1 LGHNA, CDR2 YSLEER. Trimming shortened V by 0 bases and J by 1 base, and 13 bases separated the two germline ends. The CDR3: CASSQDAADSSYEQYF. In nucleotides, the CDR3 is TGCGCCAGCAGCCAAGATGCGGCAGACTCTTCCTACGAGCAGTACTTC.

This clone was observed a handful of times. This CDR3 reads CASSVYHVSGNTIYF. In nucleotides, the CDR3 is TGTGCCAGTAGTGTATATCATGTCTCTGGAAACACCATATATTTT. J is TRBJ1-3 and V is TRBV19; unclear D gene. CDR1 is LNHDA, CDR2 SQIVND, per germline (reference sequence). The CDR3 runs 15 residues. Deletions cut 5 bases from V and 0 bases from J, with 11 bases between. The entire variable domain, with the rest obtained from reference TRBV19 and TRBJ1-3, is as follows: DGGITQSPKYLFRKEGQNVTLSCEQNLNHDAMYWYRQDPGQGLRLIYYSQIVNDFQKGDIAEGYSVSREKKESFPLTVTSAQKNPTAFYLCASSVYHVSGNTIYFGEGSWLTVV.

This clone turned up a few times. This sequence joins TRBV24-1 and TRBJ2-1, with 9 bases identical to TRBD1. The junction had 10 bases not matched to a gene; V was cut back by 3 bases and J by 8 bases. The CDR3 has 16 amino acids. The germline gives CDR1 KGHDR, CDR2 SFDVKD. CDR3 in amino acids: CATSDGDREVRDEQFF. CDR3 DNA sequence: TGTGCCACCAGTGATGGGGACAGGGAAGTAAGGGATGAGCAGTTCTTC.

This clone came up once. The chain carries TRBV30 and TRBJ1-6, with TRBD1 matching 8 bases. Germline values: CDR1 GTSNPN, CDR2 SVGIG (reference sequence). The CDR3 loop spans 16 amino acids. J was trimmed by 7 bases and V by 3 bases; bases with no gene match: 11. The CDR3 reads CAWRGDPGQENSPLHF. In DNA, the CDR3 is TGTGCCTGGAGGGGGGACCCGGGACAGGAGAATTCACCCCTCCACTTT.

By share, this clone counts as large. The gene calls are TRBV7-9 and TRBJ2-5, with 7 bases matching TRBD2. The CDR3 has 12 residues. Losses at the gene ends were 5 bases for V and 7 bases for J; bases not matched to a gene: 4. Germline CDR1 reads SEHNR; CDR2 reads FQNEAQ (reference sequence). The CDR3 nucleotides are TGTGCCAGCAGCGGGAGGGGTGGGACCCAGTACTTC. Its protein is CASSGRGGTQYF. Drawing the rest from reference TRBV7-9 and TRBJ2-5, the complete variable domain is DTGVSQNPRHKITKRGQNVTFRCDPISEHNRLYWYRQTLGQGPEFLTYFQNEAQLEKSRLLSDRFSAERPKGSFSTLEIQRTEQGDSAMYLCASSGRGGTQYFGPGTRLLVL.

This clone was counted once. The chain combines TRBV9 with TRBJ1-2; 7 nucleotides match TRBD1. The J segment lost 4 bases and the V segment lost 4 bases, leaving 10 bases of the junction unmatched. The CDR3 covers 15 residues. Germline loops: CDR1 SGDLS, CDR2 YYNGEE. The CDR3 region is CASSINRDRTYGYTF. The CDR3 DNA reads TGTGCCAGCAGCATAAACCGGGACAGAACCTATGGCTACACCTTC.

In this sample, this clone turned up a few times. The chain is built from TRBV30 and TRBJ2-7; D ambiguous. V lost 0 bases, J lost 0 bases, and 12 bases lay in between. This CDR3 has 15 residues. Germline V gene lookup returns CDR1 GTSNPN and CDR2 SVGIG (reference sequence). In nucleotides, the CDR3 is TGTGCCTGGAGTGTTGGTCTCGATAGCTCCTACGAGCAGTACTTC. Amino acids: CAWSVGLDSSYEQYF.

There are a few counts of this clone. V usage is TRBV6-6 and J usage is TRBJ2-3; D is possibly TRBD2 (6 bases). V gave up 2 bases and J gave up 0 bases, with 12 bases separating them. The CDR3 consists of 16 residues. The germline V gene has CDR1 MNHNY and CDR2 SVGAGI (reference sequence). CDR3 nucleotides: TGTGCCAGCAGTTACGGTGCGGGGACTAGCACAGATACGCAGTATTTT. It codes for CASSYGAGTSTDTQYF.

The sample holds a few counts of this clone. The rearrangement joins TRBV27 to TRBJ2-7, with D possibly matching TRBD2 (6 bases). CDR1 and CDR2 (germline): MNHEY, SMNVEV (reference sequence). V lost 2 bases and J 0 bases, leaving 17 bases between the germline ends. The CDR3 is made up of 17 amino acids. CDR3 loop: CASSLVGSIGSSYEQYF. CDR3 nucleotides: TGTGCCAGCAGTTTAGTCGGTTCTATCGGGAGCTCCTACGAGCAGTACTTC.

A note on this clone: No conserved phenylalanine or tryptophan ends this CDR3, so it is likely a read error. The chain has TRBV19 and TRBJ2-1, with TRBD2 identical over 7 bases. V dropped 5 bases and J dropped 3; count of bases not matched to a gene: 4. The germline CDR1 and CDR2 sequences are LNHDA and SQIVND (reference sequence). The CDR3 has 14 amino acids. The chain's CDR3 is CASSPSGYYNEQFS. As DNA, the CDR3 is TGTGCCAGTAGTCCTAGCGGCTACTACAATGAGCAGTTCTCC.

This clone was seen a handful of times. This rearrangement joins TRBV12-3 or TRBV12-4 to TRBJ1-2, with D perhaps TRBD1 (6 bases). The CDR3 is 12 residues long. The V gene lost 6 bases and the J gene lost 8 bases, with 13 bases spanning the gap. The CDR3: CASRGQVEGYTF. The CDR3 bases are TGTGCCAGCAGGGGACAAGTGGAGGGCTACACCTTC.

This clone has just a few counts. The J gene is TRBJ2-7, the V gene TRBV6-5, with TRBD1 as a possible D gene (6 bases). V lost 0 bases and J lost 3, with 12 bases in between. Per germline, CDR1 MNHEY and CDR2 SVGAGI. The CDR3 has 15 residues. In DNA form, the CDR3 reads TGTGCCAGCAGTTACTCTTCCCGGACAGTCTACGAGCAGTACTTC. The encoded protein is CASSYSSRTVYEQYF.

This clone was observed once. This chain uses TRBV7-9 with TRBJ2-1; TRBD2 matches at 7 bases. Per germline, CDR1 SEHNR and CDR2 FQNEAQ (reference sequence). The CDR3 length is 13 residues. Trimming took 7 bases from V and 7 from J; bases not matched to a gene: 7. The CDR3: CASTPPGRNEQFF. The CDR3 DNA reads as TGTGCCAGCACTCCGCCCGGGAGGAATGAGCAGTTCTTC.

The rearrangement links TRBV6-1 to TRBJ1-5, with 7 nucleotides matching TRBD1. The CDR3 consists of 13 residues. Germline values: CDR1 MNHNS, CDR2 SASEGT. V trimming: 8 bases; J trimming: 3 bases; junction bases outside the gene matches: 4. The CDR3 loop is CASWRGPNQPQHF. CDR3 nucleotide sequence: TGTGCCAGCTGGAGGGGGCCCAATCAGCCCCAGCATTTT.

V gene TRBV19 combines with J gene TRBJ1-1; weak D call: TRBD1 (5 bases). This CDR3 contains 14 residues. V was shortened by 1 base and J by 4 bases, with 10 bases between the two germline ends. Germline CDR1 LNHDA, CDR2 SQIVND (reference sequence). Written as DNA, the CDR3 is TGTGCCAGTAGTATAGGTGACAGCGCCACTGAAGCTTTCTTT. Translation gives CASSIGDSATEAFF.

For this clone: One end of the junction does not line up with germline, which may come from a read error. This chain's CDR3 is CASEGGLYGYTF. The CDR3 region has the DNA TGCGCCAGCGAAGGGGGCCTCTATGGCTACACCTTC. The chain links TRBV28 to TRBJ1-2, with 7 nucleotides matching TRBD1. From germline, CDR1 is MDHEN and CDR2 SYDVKM. The CDR3 runs 12 residues.

This clone was counted only a few times. This CDR3 is also generated by other DNA sequences in the sample. The V call is TRBV7-8, the J call TRBJ2-7; D is undetermined. CDR1 is SGHVS and CDR2 is FQNEAQ in the germline V gene. With 1 base removed from V and 1 base from J, the gap between germline ends came to 11 bases. The CDR3 has 15 amino acids. The DNA of the CDR3 is TGTGCCAGCAGCTTAGGAGGTCAGGAATCCTACGAGCAGTACTTC. Residues: CASSLGGQESYEQYF. Based on the CDR3 plus reference TRBV7-8 and TRBJ2-7, the full variable domain is GAGVSQSPRYKVAKRGQDVALRCDPISGHVSLFWYQQALGQGPEFLTYFQNEAQLDKSGLPSDRFFAERPEGSVSTLKIQRTQQEDSAVYLCASSLGGQESYEQYFGPGTRLTVT.

The rearrangement uses TRBV6-2 or TRBV6-3 and TRBJ2-7, with TRBD2 identical over 7 bases. Germline CDR1 is MNHEY and CDR2 is SVGEGT. J lost 6 bases, V lost 2 bases, and 10 bases had no gene match. There are 15 residues in the CDR3. CDR3 DNA sequence: TGTGCCAGCAGTTACGCCCCAAAGACTAGCAGCGAGCAGTACTTC. Amino acid sequence: CASSYAPKTSSEQYF.

The V and J genes are TRBV20-1 and TRBJ2-7, with a tentative D call TRBD1 (5 bases). The V gene lost 4 bases and the J gene lost 2 bases, with 18 bases spanning the gap. Germline assignment: CDR1 DFQATT and CDR2 SNEGSKA (reference sequence). This CDR3 region has 15 residues. Here the CDR3 reads CSAMGAGTGPYEQYF. The CDR3 DNA reads TGCAGTGCTATGGGTGCCGGTACAGGCCCCTACGAGCAGTACTTC.